This entry concerns a single T cell receptor beta chain. This CDR3 is 17 amino acids long. Germline V gives CDR1 SGHTA, CDR2 FQGTGA. Trimming cost V 5 bases and J 0 bases, with 18 bases left between them. This record comes from a study of Ad26.COV2.S vaccination and SARS-CoV-2 variants. Study details: Intramuscular Ad26.COV2.S doses were given once or twice, 56 days apart.

TCRdb's table, derived via immunoSEQ multiplex PCR, lists solely in-frame clones and lacks some. The data hold roughly 350,000 clones, with about 87% observed a single time. Sample treatment: roughly 20 received Ad26.COV2.S at low or high dose, single or two shots; a few received placebo; per-sample allocation not given. Samples came from day 63 after the first vaccine or placebo injection. The source was peripheral blood, collected in a trial of Ad26.COV2.S vaccine versus placebo. This chain links TRBV7-3 with TRBJ2-3, with a possible D match to TRBD2 (5 bases). This clonotype was sampled from a person between 18 and 59 years old who received the Ad26.COV2.S COVID-19 vaccine or a placebo. The CDR3 nucleotides are TGTGCCAGCAGCGCGACCGGACTTGTTACTAGCACAGATACGCAGTATTTT. Its translation is CASSATGLVTSTDTQYF.